Listed below are T cell receptor beta chains from one sample, sequenced in a study of cytomegalovirus exposure and HLA in healthy donors. Sequenced by immunoSEQ multiplex PCR; TCRdb stores in-frame clones only, minus some. The data show around 100,000 clones, with around 75% seen just once and about 0.92% held by the top ten. Sequenced material: PBMCs. Every receptor here comes from a woman under 40 in good health and CMV-seronegative. The CDR3 runs from the conserved cysteine through the conserved F or W. D genes are given only for firm matches. Part of the rows lack a size; the others show once, few, many or a class for expanded clones.

>NA|TRBV7-9|NA|16|TRBJ2-3
CASSFSGSFRTDTQYF
TGTGCCAGCAGTTTCTCCGGGTCTTTTCGCACAGATACGCAGTATTTT
>TRBD2|TRBV2|NA|15|TRBJ2-7
CASSAPTSGSYEQYF
TGTGCCAGCAGTGCCCCGACTAGCGGGAGTTACGAGCAGTACTTC
>TRBD1|TRBV4-3|few|15|TRBJ2-3
CASSPNRGQGDTQYF
TGCGCCAGCAGCCCAAACAGGGGGCAAGGGGATACGCAGTATTTT
>NA|TRBV18|NA|14|TRBJ2-3
CASSPRGGADTQYF
TGTGCCAGCTCACCACGGGGGGGGGCGGATACGCAGTATTTT
>TRBD2|TRBV4-1|NA|15|TRBJ2-7
CASSQDRLAGDEQYF
TGCGCCAGCAGCCAAGATCGACTAGCGGGAGACGAGCAGTACTTC
>TRBD2|TRBV14|NA|14|TRBJ2-1
CASSQTRLANEQFF
TGTGCCAGCAGCCAAACGAGACTAGCCAATGAGCAGTTCTTC
>TRBD2|TRBV2|once|13|TRBJ2-7
CAIREREWYEQYF
TGTGCCATACGGGAGCGGGAGTGGTACGAGCAGTACTTC
>NA|TRBV10-3|few|13|TRBJ1-4
CAISEGLNEKLFF
TGTGCCATCAGTGAAGGACTTAATGAAAAACTGTTTTTT
>NA|TRBV11-2|few|14|TRBJ1-4
CASSFPGALEKLFF
TGTGCCAGCAGCTTTCCAGGGGCACTGGAAAAACTGTTTTTT
>NA|TRBV15|few|15|TRBJ1-2
CATSRGVPGGYGYTF
TGTGCCACCAGCAGAGGGGTGCCCGGGGGTTATGGCTACACCTTC
>TRBD1|TRBV7-2|NA|15|TRBJ2-7
CASSPIGTGNYEQYF
TGTGCCAGCAGTCCCATCGGGACAGGAAACTACGAGCAGTACTTC
>TRBD2|TRBV7-9|NA|19|TRBJ2-1
CASSPDLSGELSSYNEQFF
TGTGCCAGCAGCCCAGACCTAAGCGGGGAATTAAGCTCCTACAATGAGCAGTTCTTC
>TRBD2|TRBV7-9|once|18|TRBJ2-1
CASSEFPGLAAYYNEQFF
TGTGCCAGCAGCGAATTCCCGGGACTAGCCGCCTACTACAATGAGCAGTTCTTC
>TRBD1|TRBV4-3|NA|17|TRBJ1-4
CASSQYKQGATNEKLFF
TGCGCCAGCAGCCAGTACAAACAGGGGGCGACTAATGAAAAACTGTTTTTT
>TRBD1|TRBV6-5|NA|14|TRBJ1-2
CASRPGQNNYGYTF
TGTGCCAGCAGGCCGGGACAGAATAACTATGGCTACACCTTC
>TRBD2|TRBV19|few|17|TRBJ2-1
CASSILSGGSSYNEQFF
TGTGCCAGTAGTATACTGTCCGGGGGGAGCTCCTACAATGAGCAGTTCTTC
>TRBD1|TRBV7-2|NA|13|TRBJ1-2
CASSLRGPGGYTF
TGTGCCAGCAGCCTCAGGGGGCCTGGTGGCTACACCTTC
>NA|TRBV5-1|NA|16|TRBJ2-3
CASSLGGSEYTDTQYF
TGCGCCAGCAGCTTGGGTGGTAGCGAGTACACAGATACGCAGTATTTT
>TRBD1|TRBV28|few|14|TRBJ1-1
CASSTQGRSTEAFF
TGTGCCAGCAGTACACAGGGGAGGAGCACTGAAGCTTTCTTT
>NA|TRBV5-1|NA|17|TRBJ2-1
CASSPRDTTDSYNEQFF
TGCGCCAGCAGCCCTCGAGATACCACCGACAGCTACAATGAGCAGTTCTTC
>NA|TRBV2|NA|14|TRBJ1-5
CASSDSHGDQPQHF
TGTGCCAGCAGTGATAGCCACGGAGATCAGCCCCAGCATTTT
>TRBD1|TRBV2|NA|15|TRBJ1-2
CASRRGQGVGYGYTF
TGTGCCAGCAGGCGCGGACAGGGGGTTGGCTATGGCTACACCTTC
>NA|TRBV6-5|NA|13|TRBJ2-7
CASSYSFREFPYF
TGTGCCAGCAGTTACTCGTTCCGGGAGTTCCCGTACTTC
>NA|TRBV7-9|NA|15|TRBJ1-6
CASSLFEFMNSPLHF
TGTGCCAGCAGCTTATTTGAGTTTATGAATTCACCCCTCCACTTT
>NA|TRBV5-6|NA|18|TRBJ2-6
CASSLTDKRLSGANVLTF
TGTGCCAGCAGTTTGACGGACAAACGCCTCTCGGGGGCCAACGTCCTGACTTTC
>TRBD1|TRBV2|few|13|TRBJ1-1
CASTETGRPEAFF
TGTGCCAGCACAGAGACAGGGAGGCCTGAAGCTTTCTTT
>TRBD1|TRBV27|once|15|TRBJ2-7
CASSLTGTGDYEQYF
TGTGCCAGCAGTCTAACCGGGACAGGGGACTACGAGCAGTACTTC
>NA|TRBV7-9|NA|13|TRBJ1-1
CASTREGRTEAFF
TGTGCCAGCACCCGGGAGGGTCGGACTGAAGCTTTCTTT
>NA|TRBV6-1|few|14|TRBJ1-1
CASKGQLMNTEAFF
TGTGCCAGCAAAGGACAGCTAATGAACACTGAAGCTTTCTTT
>NA|TRBV6-5|once|13|TRBJ2-1
CASSYWPLNEQFF
TGTGCCAGCAGTTACTGGCCTCTCAATGAGCAGTTCTTC
>TRBD1|TRBV5-1|once|14|TRBJ1-3
CASSERDSRNTIYF
TGCGCCAGCAGCGAGAGGGACAGTAGAAACACCATATATTTT
>NA|TRBV30|NA|12|TRBJ2-3
CAWGGTADTQYF
TGTGCCTGGGGCGGGACGGCGGATACGCAGTATTTT
>NA|TRBV4-1|NA|16|TRBJ1-1
CASSQDKNSWNTEAFF
TGCGCCAGCAGCCAAGATAAAAACAGTTGGAACACTGAAGCTTTCTTT
>NA|TRBV7-3|NA|12|TRBJ1-1
CASSFEGAEAFF
TGTGCCAGCAGCTTTGAGGGGGCTGAAGCTTTCTTT
>NA|TRBV29-1|once|14|TRBJ2-1
CSGGARQGLNEQFF
TGCAGCGGGGGAGCTCGCCAAGGTCTCAATGAGCAGTTCTTC
>TRBD2|TRBV19|few|20|TRBJ2-7
CASSISPGTSGSLISYEQYF
TGTGCCAGTAGTATCTCCCCCGGGACTAGCGGGAGTCTTATCTCCTACGAGCAGTACTTC
>NA|TRBV6-1|NA|14|TRBJ1-1
CASRLREGYTEAFF
TGTGCCAGCAGGCTCAGGGAGGGATACACTGAAGCTTTCTTT
>TRBD2|TRBV4-2|NA|14|TRBJ2-2
CASSPVRGTGELFF
TGTGCCAGCAGCCCCGTGCGGGGGACCGGGGAGCTGTTTTTT
>NA|TRBV7-9|NA|11|TRBJ2-3
CAISSFDTQYF
TGTGCCATCAGTAGTTTTGATACGCAGTATTTT
>TRBD1|TRBV30|NA|16|TRBJ1-1
CAWTQGAILGNTEAFF
TGTGCCTGGACACAGGGGGCGATTCTTGGGAACACTGAAGCTTTCTTT
>TRBD1|TRBV7-2|NA|16|TRBJ1-5
CASSLDSGGSNQPQHF
TGTGCCAGCAGCTTAGATTCAGGGGGAAGCAATCAGCCCCAGCATTTT
>TRBD1|TRBV30|few|19|TRBJ2-1
CAWRGLLGEGDRGYREQFF
TGTGCCTGGAGGGGGCTACTCGGAGAAGGGGACAGGGGTTATCGTGAGCAGTTCTTC
>NA|TRBV5-6|few|13|TRBJ1-2
CASRIGGNYGYTF
TGTGCCAGCAGGATAGGGGGAAACTATGGCTACACCTTC
>TRBD1|TRBV6-1|NA|13|TRBJ1-5
CASSPGGGQPQHF
TGTGCCAGCAGTCCAGGGGGTGGTCAGCCCCAGCATTTT
>NA|TRBV5-1|NA|17|TRBJ1-3
CASSRGGRGDSGNTIYF
TGCGCCAGCAGCCGCGGCGGGAGAGGGGACTCTGGAAACACCATATATTTT
>NA|TRBV19|NA|15|TRBJ1-1
CASSIGYGMNTEAFF
TGTGCCAGTAGTATCGGGTACGGGATGAACACTGAAGCTTTCTTT
>NA|TRBV11-3|NA|12|TRBJ1-2
CASSPAGYGYTF
TGTGCCAGCAGCCCAGCAGGGTATGGCTACACCTTC
>NA|TRBV4-1|NA|14|TRBJ1-4
CASSPTGTNEKLFF
TGCGCCAGCAGCCCGACAGGAACTAATGAAAAACTGTTTTTT
>NA|TRBV27|NA|13|TRBJ2-5
CASSLGRLETQYF
TGTGCCAGCAGTTTGGGGCGTTTAGAGACCCAGTACTTC
>TRBD1|TRBV14|few|13|TRBJ1-1
CASSQDRGTEAFF
TGTGCCAGCAGCCAGGACAGGGGAACTGAAGCTTTCTTT
>NA|TRBV30|once|13|TRBJ1-2
CAWSDRVGYGYTF
TGTGCCTGGAGTGACAGGGTAGGCTATGGCTACACCTTC